Presented here are 28 T cell receptor beta chains from one specimen sequenced in a study of neurological immune-mediated disorders. A single record per CDR3 protein comes from TCRdb applying MiXCR to the 5' RACE reads. The sample yields about 76,000 distinct CDR3 sequences, roughly 18% seen once. The sequencing sample was made of PBMCs. Receptors originate from a middle-aged woman in good health.

The rearrangement uses TRBV5-1 and TRBJ2-1; D remains unclear. In germline, CDR1 is SGHRS, CDR2 YFSETQ. V lost 4 bases, J lost 6 bases, and 14 bases lay in between. CDR3 size: 14 residues. This chain's CDR3 is CASSPSTGGNEQFF. The DNA of the CDR3 is TGCGCCAGCAGCCCATCGACCGGTGGCAATGAGCAGTTCTTC.

This clonotype was seen at least ten times. The gene calls are TRBV4-1 and TRBJ1-6, with a weak D call TRBD1 (6 bases). CDR3 length equals 15 residues. Germline V lookup: CDR1 MGHRA, CDR2 YSYEKL. Trimming took 7 bases from V and 8 from J, leaving 18 bases between them. CDR3 DNA: TGCGCCAGCAACCGGGCGGGACAAAAGGATTCACCCCTCCACTTT. As protein: CASNRAGQKDSPLHF.

This clonotype was seen ten or more times. The chain carries TRBV6-4 and TRBJ2-3; 9 bases match TRBD2. With 4 bases clipped from V and 2 bases from J, the junction kept 4 bases outside the gene matches. Germline CDR1 MRHNA, CDR2 SNTAGT. The CDR3 is 15 amino acids. CDR3 loop: CASSVGGGATDTQYF. CDR3 sequence (DNA): TGTGCCAGCAGTGTAGGCGGGGGGGCCACAGATACGCAGTATTTT.

Many counts were recorded for this clonotype. J is TRBJ2-7 and V is TRBV21-1; the table's D call of TRBD1 was not tested on the DNA. TRBV21-1 is annotated as a pseudogene. CDR3 length: 16 residues. In DNA form, the CDR3 reads TGTGCCAGCAGCACATCCGGGACAGGGTGCTTTCTCGAGCAGTACGTC. Translation gives CASSTSGTGCFLEQYV.

V usage is TRBV7-2 and J usage is TRBJ1-4; D remains ambiguous. The CDR3 loop spans 15 amino acids. Trimming pared 5 bases from V and 5 bases from J, leaving 15 bases between. Germline CDR1 and CDR2: SGHTA and FQGNSA. The chain's CDR3 is CASSITHSSNEKLFF. In DNA, the CDR3 is TGTGCCAGCAGCATAACACATTCTTCCAATGAAAAACTGTTTTTT.

This clonotype has ten or more counts. The chain has TRBV5-1 and TRBJ2-2; TRBD1 matches 8 bases. The CDR3 is made up of 16 amino acids. Germline V gene lookup returns CDR1 SGHRS and CDR2 YFSETQ. V lost 5 bases and J lost 4; bases outside the gene matches: 10. The chain's CDR3 is CASSYAGTGFTGELFF. The CDR3 coding sequence is TGCGCCAGCAGTTACGCCGGGACAGGCTTCACCGGGGAGCTGTTTTTT.

This clonotype appeared many times. The chain carries TRBV29-1 and TRBJ1-1; 12 positions agree with TRBD1. With V trimmed by 7 bases and J by 5 bases, 5 bases remained unmatched. The CDR3 consists of 13 residues. Germline V CDR1 and CDR2: SQVTM, ANQGSEA. The CDR3 DNA reads as TGCAGCGCAGGGACAGGGGGCTTGACTGAAGCTTTCTTT. Protein: CSAGTGGLTEAFF.

This clonotype appeared many times. The V and J genes are TRBV7-2 and TRBJ2-7; TRBD2 agrees at 10 bases. The CDR3 extends over 16 amino acids. Trimming took 1 base from V and 3 from J; bases not matched to a gene: 6. The germline CDR1 and CDR2 sequences are SGHTA and FQGNSA. The CDR3 loop is CASSLEAASGGYEQYF. CDR3 nucleotide sequence: TGTGCCAGCAGCTTAGAAGCGGCTAGCGGGGGCTACGAGCAGTACTTC.

The rearrangement uses TRBV5-1 and TRBJ1-1, with a possible D match to TRBD1 (5 bases). V was cut by 0 bases and J by 1 base, with 10 bases left in between. This CDR3 region has 15 residues. CDR1 and CDR2 from the germline V gene are SGHRS and YFSETQ. The CDR3 DNA sequence: TGCGCCAGCAGCTTGGAGGCGGGGGGGAACACTGAAGCTTTCTTT. Protein product: CASSLEAGGNTEAFF.

This clonotype was seen many times. This chain connects TRBV28 to TRBJ2-3, with TRBD2 matching over 10 bases. J lost 4 bases, V lost 6 bases, and 10 bases had no gene match. Germline-derived CDR1 and CDR2 are MDHEN and SYDVKM. The CDR3 length is 16 residues. The CDR3 region is CASSEERGGLPDTQYF. The CDR3 DNA reads as TGTGCCAGCAGCGAAGAGCGGGGGGGCCTTCCAGATACGCAGTATTTT.

This clonotype was detected a few times. This chain links TRBV19 with TRBJ1-2; a possible D gene is TRBD1 (5 bases). Germline assignment: CDR1 LNHDA and CDR2 SQIVND (reference sequence). V was cut by 7 bases and J by 8 bases, with 11 bases left in between. CDR3 length: 11 residues. The CDR3 sequence is CASTTTGGYTF. CDR3 nucleotide sequence: TGTGCCAGTACTACTACAGGAGGCTACACCTTC.

This rearrangement joins TRBV20-1 to TRBJ1-1; 7 nucleotides align to TRBD1. The CDR3 is 16 amino acids. Per germline, CDR1 DFQATT and CDR2 SNEGSKA (reference sequence). V lost 0 bases, J lost 0 bases, and 7 bases stayed unmatched. The CDR3 DNA is TGCAGTGCTAGAGATCGAGGGGGCGAAGTGAACACTGAAGCTTTCTTT. Its protein product is CSARDRGGEVNTEAFF.

At least ten counts were recorded for this clonotype. This chain connects TRBV2 to TRBJ2-1; D is uncertain. The V end lost 6 bases, the J end lost 10 bases, and 13 bases lay between the germline ends. The CDR3 spans 12 residues. Germline-derived CDR1 and CDR2 are SNHLY and FYNNEI. The DNA for the CDR3 is TGTGCCAGCAGCCGACAAGGATCAGAGCAGTTCTTC. Translation: CASSRQGSEQFF. The entire variable domain, with the rest obtained from reference TRBV2 and TRBJ2-1, is as follows: EPEVTQTPSHQVTQMGQEVILRCVPISNHLYFYWYRQILGQKVEFLVSFYNNEISEKSEIFDDQFSVERPDGSNFTLKIRSTKLEDSAMYFCASSRQGSEQFFGPGTRLTVL.

This clonotype came up many times. V is TRBV20-1 and J is TRBJ2-5, with TRBD2 identical over 10 bases. Losses at the gene ends were 6 bases for V and 5 bases for J; bases not matched to a gene: 12. Germline CDR1 is DFQATT and CDR2 is SNEGSKA (reference sequence). CDR3 length: 15 amino acids. The DNA of the CDR3 is TGCAGTGCCCCGAACAGCGGGGGGGCCAGCGAGACCCAGTACTTC. It is translated as CSAPNSGGASETQYF.

The gene calls are TRBV18 and TRBJ2-7; D not certain. The germline gives CDR1 KGHSH, CDR2 LQKENI. The CDR3 consists of 14 residues. V was shortened by 6 bases and J by 6 bases, with 18 bases between the two germline ends. This CDR3 is CASSSTMAEGEQYF. The CDR3 DNA is TGTGCCAGCTCCTCCACCATGGCAGAAGGCGAGCAGTACTTC.

This clonotype was seen repeatedly, ten times or more. The chain carries TRBV20-1 and TRBJ2-1; D perhaps matches TRBD2 (5 bases). In germline, CDR1 is DFQATT, CDR2 SNEGSKA (reference sequence). This CDR3 is built from 14 residues. V lost 4 bases, J lost 0 bases, and 10 bases lay in between. CDR3: CSATLAVSYNEQFF. For the CDR3, the DNA is TGCAGTGCTACTCTAGCCGTCTCCTACAATGAGCAGTTCTTC.

There are many counts of this clonotype. The chain has TRBV5-1 and TRBJ1-2; the D gene is possibly TRBD1 (5 bases). The CDR3 spans 17 residues. Trimming cost V 2 bases and J 8 bases, with 25 bases left between them. Germline V gives CDR1 SGHRS, CDR2 YFSETQ. CDR3 in DNA: TGCGCCAGCAGCTTTAGAGGGGATGATCGTCTGACTGGGGGCTACACCTTC. Encoded protein: CASSFRGDDRLTGGYTF. Variable domain in full (rest from reference TRBV5-1 and TRBJ1-2): KAGVTQTPRYLIKTRGQQVTLSCSPISGHRSVSWYQQTPGQGLQFLFEYFSETQRNKGNFPGRFSGRQFSNSRSEMNVSTLELGDSALYLCASSFRGDDRLTGGYTFGSGTRLTVV.

A word on this clonotype: A much larger clone differs by one base, so this may be a read error. This sequence joins TRBV7-9 and TRBJ2-7; D perhaps matches TRBD1 (5 bases). Looked up from germline, CDR1 is SEHNR and CDR2 is FQNEAQ (reference sequence). The CDR3 is 13 residues long. CDR3 in DNA: TGTGCCAGCAGCTCGAAGGGGATTTACGACCAGTACTTC. Protein: CASSSKGIYDQYF.

This clonotype was observed many times. This chain joins TRBV29-1 and TRBJ1-2, with D unresolved. The CDR3 has 13 amino acids. V was cut by 5 bases and J by 8 bases, with 18 bases left in between. Germline-derived CDR1 and CDR2 are SQVTM and ANQGSEA. The DNA of the CDR3 is TGCAGCGTTCATCACTACAGTGATGGGGGCTACACCTTC. Encoded protein: CSVHHYSDGGYTF.

The rearrangement uses TRBV19 and TRBJ1-5; TRBD1 aligns across 7 bases. Looked up from germline, CDR1 is LNHDA and CDR2 is SQIVND (reference sequence). J lost 7 bases, V lost 4 bases, and 4 bases had no gene match. The CDR3 sequence is 13 residues long. Here the CDR3 reads CASSTAGGQPQHF. As DNA, the CDR3 is TGTGCCAGTAGTACGGCAGGGGGACAGCCCCAGCATTTT.

This clonotype showed up many times. This rearrangement joins TRBV7-2 to TRBJ2-1, with a weak D call TRBD1 (5 bases). Deletions cut 2 bases from V and 9 bases from J, with 17 bases between. The CDR3 totals 15 residues. The germline V gene has CDR1 SGHTA and CDR2 FQGNSA. The CDR3 DNA is TGTGCCAGCAGCTTAAACGGCGGACAAATGAGTGAGCAGTTCTTC. Amino acids: CASSLNGGQMSEQFF.

This clonotype appeared many times. V usage is TRBV5-8 and J usage is TRBJ2-2; D might be TRBD2 (5 bases). CDR1 is SGHTS, CDR2 YDEGEE, per germline. Trimming took off 4 bases at V and 0 bases at J, with 13 bases between the two ends. The CDR3 runs to 16 residues. The CDR3 spells CASSMRRTSNTGELFF. Here the CDR3 DNA reads TGTGCCAGCAGCATGAGACGGACTTCGAACACCGGGGAGCTGTTTTTT. Complete variable domain (other parts from reference TRBV5-8 and TRBJ2-2): EAGVTQSPTHLIKTRGQQATLRCSPISGHTSVYWYQQALGLGLQFLLWYDEGEERNRGNFPPRFSGRQFPNYSSELNVNALELEDSALYLCASSMRRTSNTGELFFGEGSRLTVL.

V is TRBV24-1 and J is TRBJ1-5; 10 bases match TRBD1. Germline V gene sequence: CDR1 KGHDR, CDR2 SFDVKD. V was pared by 4 bases and J by 4 bases, with 6 bases of the junction left unmatched. The CDR3 loop spans 16 amino acids. The CDR3 DNA follows: TGTGCCACCAGTGACCCCGGGACAGGGGCGAATCAGCCCCAGCATTTT. Translating it yields CATSDPGTGANQPQHF.

This clonotype was counted at least ten times. The chain employs TRBV5-1 and TRBJ1-1; TRBD1 matches at 7 bases. There are 16 residues in the CDR3. V lost 0 bases to trimming and J lost 4 bases; unmatched junction nucleotides: 9. Germline assignment: CDR1 SGHRS and CDR2 YFSETQ. CDR3 in DNA: TGCGCCAGCAGCTTGGCCTTCCAGGGACAGACCACTGAAGCTTTCTTT. Translation gives CASSLAFQGQTTEAFF.

The table lists this clonotype with many counts. The CDR3: CASSPDRGREKLFF. The DNA of the CDR3 is TGTGCCAGCAGCCCGGACAGGGGAAGGGAAAAACTGTTTTTT. V and J are TRBV2 and TRBJ1-4, with 9 positions matching TRBD1. The CDR3 contains 14 residues. Trimming at V came to 6 bases and at J to 8 bases, leaving 7 bases not matched to a gene. In germline, CDR1 is SNHLY, CDR2 FYNNEI.

This clonotype has ten or more counts. The chain carries TRBV5-1 and TRBJ1-3; possible D gene TRBD1, 6 bases. Between the trimmed V and J ends, which lost 1 base and 4 bases, there was a span of 12 bases. Germline V CDR1 and CDR2: SGHRS, YFSETQ. CDR3 length: 15 residues. The DNA for the CDR3 is TGCGCCAGCAGCTTGAACCGGGACAACGGAAACACCATATATTTT. Translated: CASSLNRDNGNTIYF.

This clonotype appeared many times. The chain recombines TRBV3-2 with TRBJ1-1; the D call in the table, TRBD1, was not verified against the DNA. TRBV3-2 is a pseudogene locus. The CDR3 extends over 16 amino acids. As DNA, the CDR3 is TGTGCCAGCAGCCTATACCGGGACAGGGGGCGGACTGAAGCTTTCTTT. As protein: CASSLYRDRGRTEAFF.

Many counts were recorded for this clonotype. The J gene is TRBJ2-3, the V gene TRBV10-3, with 9 bases aligning to TRBD2. The CDR3 contains 16 residues. With V trimmed by 10 bases and J by 5 bases, 16 bases remained unmatched. Germline-derived CDR1 and CDR2 are ENHRY and SYGVKD. The CDR3 is CATNTRSGGIEDTQYF. For the CDR3, the DNA is TGTGCCACCAACACGCGTAGCGGGGGAATTGAAGATACGCAGTATTTT.